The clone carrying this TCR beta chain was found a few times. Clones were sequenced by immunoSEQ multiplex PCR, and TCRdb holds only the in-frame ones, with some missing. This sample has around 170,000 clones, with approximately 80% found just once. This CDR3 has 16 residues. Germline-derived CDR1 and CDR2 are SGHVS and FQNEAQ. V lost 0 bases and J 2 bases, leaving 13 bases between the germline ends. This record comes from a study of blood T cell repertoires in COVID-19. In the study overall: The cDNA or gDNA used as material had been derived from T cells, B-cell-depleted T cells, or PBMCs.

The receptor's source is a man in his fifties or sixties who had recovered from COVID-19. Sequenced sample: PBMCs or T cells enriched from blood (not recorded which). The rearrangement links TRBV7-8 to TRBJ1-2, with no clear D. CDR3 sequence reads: CASSLASGTTNYGYTF. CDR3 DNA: TGTGCCAGCAGCTTAGCCAGTGGCACCACCAACTATGGCTACACCTTC.